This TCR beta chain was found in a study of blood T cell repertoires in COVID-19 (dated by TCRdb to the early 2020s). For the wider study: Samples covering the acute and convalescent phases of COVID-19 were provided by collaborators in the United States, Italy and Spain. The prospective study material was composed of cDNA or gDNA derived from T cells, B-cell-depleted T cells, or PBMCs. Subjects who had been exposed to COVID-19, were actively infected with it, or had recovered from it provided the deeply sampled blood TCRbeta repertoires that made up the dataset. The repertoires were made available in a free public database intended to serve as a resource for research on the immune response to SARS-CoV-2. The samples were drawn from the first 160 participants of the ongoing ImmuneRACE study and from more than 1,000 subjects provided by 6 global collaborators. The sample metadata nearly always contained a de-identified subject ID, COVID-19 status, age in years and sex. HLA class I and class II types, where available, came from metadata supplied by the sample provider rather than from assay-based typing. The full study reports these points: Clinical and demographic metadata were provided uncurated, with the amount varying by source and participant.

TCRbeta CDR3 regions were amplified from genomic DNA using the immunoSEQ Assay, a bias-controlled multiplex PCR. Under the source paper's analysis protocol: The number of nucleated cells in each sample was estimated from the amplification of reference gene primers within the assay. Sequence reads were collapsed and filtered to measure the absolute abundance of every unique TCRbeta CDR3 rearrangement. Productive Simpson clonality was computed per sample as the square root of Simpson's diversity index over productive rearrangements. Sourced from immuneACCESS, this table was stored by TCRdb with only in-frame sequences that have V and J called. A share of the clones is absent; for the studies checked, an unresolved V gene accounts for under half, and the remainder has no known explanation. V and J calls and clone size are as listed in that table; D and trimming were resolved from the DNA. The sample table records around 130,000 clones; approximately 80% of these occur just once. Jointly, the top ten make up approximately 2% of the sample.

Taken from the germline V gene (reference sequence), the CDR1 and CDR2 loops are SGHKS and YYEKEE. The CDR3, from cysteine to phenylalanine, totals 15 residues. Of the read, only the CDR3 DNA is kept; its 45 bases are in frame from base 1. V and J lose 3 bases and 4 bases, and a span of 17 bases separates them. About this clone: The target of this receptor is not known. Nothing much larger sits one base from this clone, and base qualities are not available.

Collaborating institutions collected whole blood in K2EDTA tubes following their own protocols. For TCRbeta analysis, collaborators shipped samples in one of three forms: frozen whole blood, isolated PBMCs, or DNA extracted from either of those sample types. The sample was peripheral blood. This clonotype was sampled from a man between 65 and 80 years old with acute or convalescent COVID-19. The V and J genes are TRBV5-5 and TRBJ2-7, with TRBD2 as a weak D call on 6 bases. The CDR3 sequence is CASSSEPPGTYEQYF. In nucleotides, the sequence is TGTGCCAGCAGCTCCGAACCCCCGGGGACTTACGAGCAGTACTTC.